Sequencing of this TCR beta chain was carried out in a study of pediatric ulcerative colitis. Only in-frame clones appear in the TCRdb table, and some are missing; sequencing was by immunoSEQ multiplex PCR. The sample carries 55,000 to 75,000 clones, 86% recorded once. The CDR3 is 16 amino acids. Looked up from germline, CDR1 is SGHRS and CDR2 is YFSETQ. The J segment lost 0 bases and the V segment lost 4 bases, leaving 4 bases of the junction unmatched. Sequenced sample: blood. The TCR comes from a boy younger than 18 with severe ulcerative colitis. The J gene is TRBJ2-5, the V gene TRBV5-1; 12 positions match TRBD2. The CDR3 DNA reads TGCGCCAGCAGCCCCGGGACTAGCGGGTACCAAGAGACCCAGTACTTC. Its protein product is CASSPGTSGYQETQYF.